This is a list of T cell receptor beta chains from one sample in a study of blood T cell repertoires in COVID-19. Method: immunoSEQ multiplex PCR; TCRdb's copy keeps in-frame clones and lacks some. The data contain around 69,000 clones, approximately 89% of them seen just once; the ten biggest clones take up about 5%. Sequenced sample: peripheral blood. All receptors come from a woman between 45 and 60 years old with active COVID-19. The CDR3 runs from the conserved cysteine through the conserved F or W. The order of the fields is CDR3 protein, CDR3 DNA, V gene, D gene, clone size, J gene. D genes are given only for firm matches. Rows give clone size only sometimes, using once, few, many, or a class for an expanded clone.

CDR3 protein: CASSQTGSSGANVLTF; CDR3 DNA: TGTGCCAGCAGCCAAACAGGATCCTCTGGGGCCAACGTCCTGACTTTC; V gene: TRBV16; D gene: -; clone size: -; J gene: TRBJ2-6
CDR3 protein: CASSSEGQGADEQYF; CDR3 DNA: TGTGCCAGCAGTTCCGAGGGACAGGGGGCGGACGAGCAGTACTTC; V gene: TRBV28; D gene: TRBD1; clone size: -; J gene: TRBJ2-7
CDR3 protein: CASGGQQNTEAFF; CDR3 DNA: TGTGCCAGCGGAGGACAGCAGAACACTGAAGCTTTCTTT; V gene: TRBV6-6; D gene: -; clone size: once; J gene: TRBJ1-1
CDR3 protein: CASINRGTEAFF; CDR3 DNA: TGTGCCAGCATCAACAGGGGCACTGAAGCTTTCTTT; V gene: TRBV28; D gene: TRBD1; clone size: once; J gene: TRBJ1-1
CDR3 protein: CAWSLNTNTEAFF; CDR3 DNA: TGTGCCTGGAGTTTGAACACGAACACTGAAGCTTTCTTT; V gene: TRBV30; D gene: -; clone size: -; J gene: TRBJ1-1
CDR3 protein: CASSRGGTAKEKLFF; CDR3 DNA: TGCGCCAGCTCCCGCGGCGGGACAGCTAAAGAAAAACTGTTTTTT; V gene: TRBV10-2; D gene: TRBD1; clone size: -; J gene: TRBJ1-4
CDR3 protein: CAISESSGNTEAFF; CDR3 DNA: TGTGCCATCAGTGAGTCTTCAGGGAACACTGAAGCTTTCTTT; V gene: TRBV10-3; D gene: -; clone size: -; J gene: TRBJ1-1
CDR3 protein: CATSDIAGGPDTQYF; CDR3 DNA: TGTGCCACCAGTGACATAGCGGGAGGGCCAGATACGCAGTATTTT; V gene: TRBV24-1; D gene: TRBD2; clone size: -; J gene: TRBJ2-3
CDR3 protein: CATSANPGGLGTDTQYF; CDR3 DNA: TGTGCCACCAGCGCCAATCCAGGGGGCCTAGGGACAGATACGCAGTATTTT; V gene: TRBV15; D gene: TRBD1; clone size: -; J gene: TRBJ2-3
CDR3 protein: CASEEGPHTDTQYF; CDR3 DNA: TGTGCCAGCGAGGAGGGGCCCCACACAGATACGCAGTATTTT; V gene: TRBV5-6; D gene: -; clone size: once; J gene: TRBJ2-3
CDR3 protein: CASSPESGRGYNEQFF; CDR3 DNA: TGTGCCAGCAGCCCAGAAAGCGGGAGGGGTTACAATGAGCAGTTCTTC; V gene: TRBV3-1/TRBV3-2; D gene: TRBD2; clone size: -; J gene: TRBJ2-1
CDR3 protein: CASIRSPTRSGANVLTF; CDR3 DNA: TGTGCCAGCATCCGCAGTCCCACCAGGTCTGGGGCCAACGTCCTGACTTTC; V gene: TRBV2; D gene: -; clone size: few; J gene: TRBJ2-6
CDR3 protein: CASSLRTEINSGNTIYF; CDR3 DNA: TGTGCCAGCAGCCTCCGGACAGAGATTAACTCTGGAAACACCATATATTTT; V gene: TRBV3-1/TRBV3-2; D gene: -; clone size: -; J gene: TRBJ1-3
CDR3 protein: CASSLGRLAGVGGETQYF; CDR3 DNA: TGTGCCAGCAGCTTAGGTCGACTAGCGGGAGTAGGTGGGGAGACCCAGTACTTC; V gene: TRBV7-9; D gene: TRBD2; clone size: -; J gene: TRBJ2-5
CDR3 protein: CASSAGGRAGYTF; CDR3 DNA: TGTGCCAGCAGCGCCGGGGGGCGGGCAGGCTACACCTTC; V gene: TRBV7-9; D gene: -; clone size: -; J gene: TRBJ1-2
CDR3 protein: CASSPGLDYNEQFF; CDR3 DNA: TGTGCCAGCTCACCGGGACTTGATTACAATGAGCAGTTCTTC; V gene: TRBV18; D gene: -; clone size: -; J gene: TRBJ2-1
CDR3 protein: CASSPGQGANQPQHF; CDR3 DNA: TGTGCCAGCTCACCGGGCCAGGGCGCGAATCAGCCCCAGCATTTT; V gene: TRBV18; D gene: -; clone size: few; J gene: TRBJ1-5
CDR3 protein: CASKPKTSWTETQYF; CDR3 DNA: TGTGCCAGCAAGCCGAAGACTAGTTGGACGGAGACCCAGTACTTC; V gene: TRBV28; D gene: -; clone size: -; J gene: TRBJ2-5
CDR3 protein: CASSVDQKEQFF; CDR3 DNA: TGTGCCAGCAGCGTAGATCAGAAAGAGCAGTTCTTC; V gene: TRBV9; D gene: -; clone size: -; J gene: TRBJ2-1
CDR3 protein: CASSLMLAGGPGELFF; CDR3 DNA: TGTGCCAGCAGTTTGATGCTAGCGGGAGGCCCCGGGGAGCTGTTTTTT; V gene: TRBV27; D gene: TRBD2; clone size: -; J gene: TRBJ2-2
CDR3 protein: CASSPRGGRTIQEQFF; CDR3 DNA: TGTGCCAGCAGCCCAAGAGGAGGGAGGACGATTCAGGAGCAGTTCTTC; V gene: TRBV7-8; D gene: -; clone size: -; J gene: TRBJ2-1
CDR3 protein: CASSQGGTSGNEQFF; CDR3 DNA: TGTGCCAGCAGCCAAGGAGGGACTAGCGGCAATGAGCAGTTCTTC; V gene: TRBV3-1/TRBV3-2; D gene: TRBD2; clone size: -; J gene: TRBJ2-1
CDR3 protein: CASSQDLRGRNTEAFF; CDR3 DNA: TGCGCCAGCAGCCAAGACCTGAGGGGGCGAAATACTGAAGCTTTCTTT; V gene: TRBV4-1; D gene: TRBD1; clone size: -; J gene: TRBJ1-1
CDR3 protein: CASSPRGFPGNTIYF; CDR3 DNA: TGTGCCAGCAGCCCGCGGGGCTTTCCTGGAAACACCATATATTTT; V gene: TRBV9; D gene: -; clone size: -; J gene: TRBJ1-3
CDR3 protein: CASSWAGQGTEAFF; CDR3 DNA: TGTGCCAGCAGCTGGGCGGGACAGGGGACCGAAGCTTTCTTT; V gene: TRBV5-5; D gene: TRBD1; clone size: -; J gene: TRBJ1-1